Shown below are 27 T cell receptor beta chains from a single sample sequenced in a study of shared clonotypes between healthy human individuals. Only in-frame clones appear in the TCRdb table, and some are missing; sequencing was by immunoSEQ multiplex PCR. Of some 500,000 clones in the sample, 65% to 80% were seen once. Material: PBMCs. These receptors were taken from a woman between 35 and 50 years old in good health. Some clones in this sample may be carry-over from other donors' samples.

The chain combines TRBV5-4 with TRBJ1-2, with a possible D match to TRBD1 (5 bases). The CDR3 totals 14 residues. The germline V gene encodes CDR1 SGHNT and CDR2 YYREEE (reference sequence). Trimming took off 4 bases at V and 3 bases at J, with 13 bases between the two ends. CDR3 sequence reads: CASSPDPGDYGYTF. The CDR3 DNA follows: TGTGCCAGCAGCCCGGACCCGGGGGACTATGGCTACACCTTC.

This rearrangement joins TRBV18 to TRBJ1-1; D is ambiguous. V gave up 6 bases and J gave up 10 bases, with 15 bases separating them. The CDR3 totals 12 residues. CDR1 is KGHSH and CDR2 is LQKENI in the germline V gene. The CDR3 protein is CASSFLGSGAFF. As DNA, the CDR3 is TGTGCCAGCTCCTTCCTGGGTAGCGGAGCTTTCTTT.

Note on this clone: The junction departs from the called germline gene at one end, perhaps through a read error. This specimen includes other DNA sequences encoding the same CDR3. The chain couples TRBV7-9 to TRBJ1-3; no definite D call. Germline V gene lookup returns CDR1 SEHNR and CDR2 FQNEAQ (reference sequence). The CDR3 has 14 amino acids. The CDR3 DNA is TGTGCTAGCAGCCTACAACGCTCTGGAAACACCATATATTTT. This codes for CASSLQRSGNTIYF.

The rearrangement uses TRBV7-9 and TRBJ2-2; no definite D call. CDR1 is SEHNR, CDR2 FQNEAQ, per germline (reference sequence). The CDR3 contains 15 residues. V gave up 1 base and J gave up 0 bases, with 6 bases separating them. CDR3: CASSLGDTNTGELFF. The CDR3 DNA is TGTGCCAGCAGCTTAGGAGACACGAACACCGGGGAGCTGTTTTTT.

Only one count was recorded for this clone. V usage is TRBV9 and J usage is TRBJ2-7; tentatively, D is TRBD1 (5 bases). Germline loops: CDR1 SGDLS, CDR2 YYNGEE. The length of the CDR3 is 15 residues. The ends were cut back, 2 bases at V and 3 bases at J, with 15 bases in the middle. As DNA, the CDR3 is TGTGCCAGCAGCGTTCGGCCGACAGACCTCTACGAGCAGTACTTC. Protein: CASSVRPTDLYEQYF.

The rearrangement joins TRBV7-9 to TRBJ2-3, with unresolved D. Per the germline V gene, CDR1 is SEHNR and CDR2 is FQNEAQ (reference sequence). The V end lost 2 bases, the J end lost 0 bases, and 6 bases lay between the germline ends. The CDR3 is 14 amino acids. In DNA form, the CDR3 reads TGTGCCAGCAGCTTAAGAGCCAGCACAGATACGCAGTATTTT. Encoded protein: CASSLRASTDTQYF.

The chain uses TRBV18 and TRBJ2-7, with 10 bases aligning to TRBD1. CDR1 and CDR2 (germline): KGHSH, LQKENI. J was trimmed by 4 bases and V by 2 bases; bases with no gene match: 14. The length of the CDR3 is 18 residues. In DNA, the CDR3 is TGTGCCAGCTCACCAGGACAGGGGGATCTTAATGCTCCTTACGAGCAGTACTTC. Translating it yields CASSPGQGDLNAPYEQYF.

The chain is built from TRBV28 and TRBJ2-4; 9 bases fit TRBD1. The germline V gene encodes CDR1 MDHEN and CDR2 SYDVKM. The CDR3 runs to 15 residues. The V and J ends lost 6 bases and 4 bases, in that order; junction bases with no gene match: 7. This CDR3 is CASSTSTGGKNIQYF. CDR3 coding DNA: TGTGCCAGCAGCACATCGACAGGGGGAAAAAACATTCAGTACTTC.

J is TRBJ1-5 and V is TRBV28; TRBD1 might be the D (6 bases). V lost 6 bases to trimming and J lost 5 bases, with 14 bases between them. This CDR3 contains 14 residues. Germline loops: CDR1 MDHEN, CDR2 SYDVKM. Here the CDR3 reads CASRGGTTHQPQHF. The CDR3 DNA is TGTGCCAGCAGGGGGGGGACAACCCATCAGCCCCAGCATTTT.

The genes are TRBV5-5 and TRBJ2-7; D unclear. Trimming shortened V by 0 bases and J by 7 bases, and 14 bases separated the two germline ends. Germline loops: CDR1 SGHKS, CDR2 YYEKEE (reference sequence). The CDR3 extends over 14 amino acids. CDR3 sequence (DNA): TGTGCCAGCAGCTTGGTTCTGGGAAGAGAGGAGCAGTACTTC. Translated: CASSLVLGREEQYF.

CDR3 DNA: TGCGCCAGCAGCTTGGCAAGCGGGAGGGATTACAATGAGCAGTTCTTC. It encodes CASSLASGRDYNEQFF. This chain connects TRBV5-1 to TRBJ2-1; 10 bases map to TRBD2. V dropped 0 bases and J dropped 4; count of bases not matched to a gene: 4. Looked up from germline, CDR1 is SGHRS and CDR2 is YFSETQ. The CDR3 sequence is 16 residues long.

This clone has just a few counts. This rearrangement joins TRBV7-3 to TRBJ1-1; 9 bases match TRBD1. Germline values: CDR1 SGHTA, CDR2 FQGTGA. The CDR3 is made up of 15 amino acids. With V trimmed by 4 bases and J by 4 bases, 7 bases remained unmatched. Written as DNA, the CDR3 is TGTGCCAGCAGCTCGGCCGGGACAGGGCTCACTGAAGCTTTCTTT. Translation gives CASSSAGTGLTEAFF.

This chain joins TRBV7-9 and TRBJ1-1, with D uncertain. Deletions cut 5 bases from V and 7 bases from J, with 14 bases between. This CDR3 comprises 13 residues. The germline V gene has CDR1 SEHNR and CDR2 FQNEAQ (reference sequence). The CDR3 bases are TGTGCCAGCAGCGGTCTGAGTAAGGGTGAAGCTTTCTTT. Translated: CASSGLSKGEAFF.

The rearrangement links TRBV7-3 to TRBJ2-7; TRBD1 might be the D (6 bases). Germline CDR1 is SGHTA and CDR2 is FQGTGA. The CDR3 has 16 amino acids. The ends were cut back, 0 bases at V and 0 bases at J, with 12 bases in the middle. This CDR3 is CASSLTGQGSSYEQYF. As DNA, the CDR3 is TGTGCCAGCAGCTTAACGGGCCAGGGGAGCTCCTACGAGCAGTACTTC.

Concerning this clone itself: With a far larger clone one base away, a read error is the likely cause. This chain connects TRBV28 to TRBJ1-5, with 11 bases identical to TRBD1. The germline CDR1 and CDR2 sequences are MDHEN and SYDVKM. This CDR3 spans 15 amino acids. CDR3 sequence reads: CVSSSRTGGIQPQHF. The DNA for the CDR3 is TGTGTCAGCAGTTCTCGGACAGGGGGCATTCAGCCCCAGCATTTT.

The CDR3 loop reads CASKGDQETQYF. Here the CDR3 DNA reads TGTGCCAGCAAAGGGGATCAAGAGACCCAGTACTTC. V gene TRBV2 combines with J gene TRBJ2-5; TRBD1 is a possible D gene (5 bases). From germline, CDR1 is SNHLY and CDR2 FYNNEI. CDR3 length: 12 residues. The ends were cut back, 7 bases at V and 2 bases at J, with 8 bases in the middle.

The J gene is TRBJ2-1, the V gene TRBV7-9; D gene uncertain. In germline, CDR1 is SEHNR, CDR2 FQNEAQ (reference sequence). The CDR3 has 13 amino acids. V lost 5 bases, J lost 11 bases, and 16 bases lay in between. CDR3 coding DNA: TGTGCCAGCAGCGACCGGACGAGCGTACAGCAGTTCTTC. It codes for CASSDRTSVQQFF.

The V call is TRBV4-1, the J call TRBJ2-5; weak D call: TRBD2 (6 bases). Judging by the DNA end, TRBJ2-7 fits better; the J call may be wrong. This CDR3 spans 15 amino acids. Per the germline V gene, CDR1 is MGHRA and CDR2 is YSYEKL. The CDR3 here is CASSPMGGVSYEQYF. Written as DNA, the CDR3 is TGCGCCAGCAGCCCGATGGGCGGGGTTTCCTACGAGCAGTACTTC.

Details on this clone: A read error is possible here, since a much larger clone lies one base away. This chain links TRBV7-4 with TRBJ1-1; D is unclear. The CDR3 length is 13 residues. CDR1 is SGHVT and CDR2 is SQSDAQ in the germline V gene. CDR3 region: CAGSLTGNTEAFF. CDR3 DNA sequence: TGTGCCGGCAGCTTAACGGGGAACACTGAAGCTTTCTTT.

This clone showed up many times. The chain combines TRBV5-1 with TRBJ2-5, with a weak D call TRBD2 (5 bases). The V gene's germline CDR1 is SGHRS and CDR2 YFSETQ. The CDR3 runs to 16 residues. V was clipped by 0 bases and J by 9 bases, with 21 bases between them. CDR3 sequence reads: CASSLGVRDGGLAQYF. CDR3 nucleotide sequence: TGCGCCAGCAGCTTGGGCGTTCGAGACGGAGGCTTGGCCCAGTACTTC.

For this clone: Since a far larger clone is one base different, this is likely a read error. As the CDR3 is not closed by the conserved phenylalanine or tryptophan, this likely results from a read error. The V gene is TRBV2, the J gene TRBJ2-2, with unresolved D. With 7 bases removed from V and 8 bases from J, the gap between germline ends came to 8 bases. This CDR3 has 11 residues. Germline loops: CDR1 SNHLY, CDR2 FYNNEI. The CDR3 reads CASTPWGELFL. CDR3 DNA: TGTGCCAGCACCCCTTGGGGGGAGCTGTTTCTT.

V is TRBV9 and J is TRBJ2-3; D is perhaps TRBD2 (6 bases). Germline CDR1 SGDLS, CDR2 YYNGEE. The CDR3 is made up of 14 amino acids. The V and J ends lost 1 base and 7 bases respectively, with 13 bases between them. CDR3 amino acids: CASSVSGTANTQYF. In nucleotides, the CDR3 is TGTGCCAGCAGCGTATCAGGGACTGCAAATACGCAGTATTTT. Looking up the rest from reference TRBV9 and TRBJ2-3 gives the full variable domain: DSGVTQTPKHLITATGQRVTLRCSPRSGDLSVYWYQQSLDQGLQFLIQYYNGEERAKGNILERFSAQQFPDLHSELNLSSLELGDSALYFCASSVSGTANTQYFGPGTRLTVL.

This clone was found once. The V and J genes are TRBV5-1 and TRBJ1-3; D is perhaps TRBD1 (6 bases). Germline V gene lookup returns CDR1 SGHRS and CDR2 YFSETQ. The CDR3 is made up of 17 amino acids. V lost 0 bases, J lost 0 bases, and 13 bases lay in between. The CDR3 spells CASSLDNGQRSGNTIYF. The CDR3 DNA is TGCGCCAGCAGCTTGGATAACGGACAGCGCTCTGGAAACACCATATATTTT.

In its sample, this clone was seen a few times. The rearrangement links TRBV10-3 to TRBJ1-5; no reliable D call. V was trimmed by 3 bases and J by 3 bases, leaving 9 bases between them. CDR3 length: 14 residues. Germline V gene sequence: CDR1 ENHRY, CDR2 SYGVKD. The CDR3 DNA reads as TGTGCCATCAGTGAAGGACGGCTCAATCAGCCCCAGCATTTT. It translates to CAISEGRLNQPQHF.

This clone turned up a few times. V usage is TRBV5-1 and J usage is TRBJ1-1; TRBD1 aligns across 10 bases. The CDR3 covers 18 residues. In germline, CDR1 is SGHRS, CDR2 YFSETQ. V trimming: 4 bases; J trimming: 4 bases; junction bases outside the gene matches: 16. The CDR3 DNA reads as TGCGCCAGCAGCGGCTTATGGGAACCGGGACAGGGGATCACTGAAGCTTTCTTT. Its protein is CASSGLWEPGQGITEAFF.

This chain connects TRBV6-5 to TRBJ2-1; the D gene is possibly TRBD2 (5 bases). The CDR3 runs 14 residues. Trimming pared 4 bases from V and 3 bases from J, leaving 10 bases between. The germline CDR1 and CDR2 sequences are MNHEY and SVGAGI. CDR3 sequence (DNA): TGTGCCAGCAGTTTCCCCGGGGTCTACAATGAGCAGTTCTTC. Translated: CASSFPGVYNEQFF.

The V gene is TRBV27, the J gene TRBJ1-5; D is possibly TRBD1 (6 bases). Germline V gives CDR1 MNHEY, CDR2 SMNVEV (reference sequence). The CDR3 is made up of 16 amino acids. V lost 2 bases and J lost 0, with 11 bases in between. The CDR3 DNA is TGTGCCAGCAGTTTAAGGGGGGATTATAGCAATCAGCCCCAGCATTTT. This codes for CASSLRGDYSNQPQHF.